This T cell receptor (beta chain) comes out of a study of T cell responses to AZD1222 COVID-19 vaccine. Germline CDR1 reads SGHRS; CDR2 reads YFSETQ. This CDR3 is built from 14 residues. V lost 0 bases and J lost 7, with 11 bases in between. Notes on this clone: Its antigen is unidentified.

The study, taken as a whole, reports: In a largely white British group with more females than males, clonal diversity was possibly underestimated.

The protocol was immunoSEQ multiplex PCR, while the TCRdb copy is restricted to in-frame clones and leaves out a portion. The sample has some 140,000 clones; 80% to 90% are singletons. The TCR was taken from an adult in good health. Here the sequenced sample was peripheral blood, taken on day 0 of AZD1222 vaccination. This chain joins TRBV5-1 and TRBJ1-5, with TRBD1 as a possible D gene (5 bases). CDR3 bases: TGCGCCAGCAGCTTGGATGGGGGGGAGCAGCCCCAGCATTTT. Translating it yields CASSLDGGEQPQHF.